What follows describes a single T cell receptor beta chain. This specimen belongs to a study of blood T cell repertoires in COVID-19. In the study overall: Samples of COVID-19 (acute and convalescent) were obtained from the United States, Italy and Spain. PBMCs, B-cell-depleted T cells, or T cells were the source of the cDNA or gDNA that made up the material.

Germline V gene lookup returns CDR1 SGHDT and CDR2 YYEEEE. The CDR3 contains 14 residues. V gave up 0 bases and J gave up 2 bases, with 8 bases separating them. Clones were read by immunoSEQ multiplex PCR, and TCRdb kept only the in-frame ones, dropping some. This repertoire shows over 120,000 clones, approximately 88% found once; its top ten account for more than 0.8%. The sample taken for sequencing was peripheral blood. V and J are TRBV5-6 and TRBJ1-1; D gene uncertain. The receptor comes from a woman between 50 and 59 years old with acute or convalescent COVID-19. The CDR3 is CASSLALTNTEAFF. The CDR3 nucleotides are TGTGCCAGCAGCTTGGCACTGACTAACACTGAAGCTTTCTTT.